The 24 T cell receptor beta chains given below trace back to one sample, sequenced in a study of circulating CD8 cells and anti-PD-1 response in melanoma. Four subsets defined by PD-1 and/or TIGIT were sorted from live CD3+CD8+TCRalphabeta+ cells. The QIAseq Immune Repertoire TCR panel built the libraries from roughly 15 ng of total RNA. MiXCR was run by TCRdb on the reads, yielding one entry per CDR3 protein. Altogether about 850 distinct CDR3 sequences are present, roughly 6% being singletons, with the ten largest covering approximately 6.6%. The sequencing here drew on CD8+ T cells from PBMCs, taken at baseline or after one month of anti-PD-1 therapy (not recorded which). These receptors all come from a human donor with melanoma.

This clonotype is large. V usage is TRBV10-2 and J usage is TRBJ2-7, with 8 bases aligning to TRBD1. The germline V gene encodes CDR1 WSHSY and CDR2 SAAADI. The V segment lost 10 bases and the J segment 4 bases; nucleotides outside the gene matches: 6. The CDR3 has 12 residues. The CDR3 sequence is CATGQGPYEQYF. The CDR3 DNA reads as TGCGCCACCGGACAGGGTCCATACGAGCAGTACTTC.

The J gene is TRBJ1-2, the V gene TRBV10-3, with D possibly being TRBD1 (5 bases). Germline V gives CDR1 ENHRY, CDR2 SYGVKD. V lost 4 bases, J lost 10 bases, and 16 bases lay in between. There are 13 residues in the CDR3. CDR3 protein: CAISGGDQQVYTF. In DNA form, the CDR3 reads TGTGCCATCAGTGGGGGCGACCAGCAGGTCTACACCTTC.

By sample fraction, this clonotype is medium-sized (0.01 to 0.1%). This chain connects TRBV27 to TRBJ1-5; TRBD1 might be the D (6 bases). The CDR3 has 15 residues. V lost 5 bases, J lost 2 bases, and 13 bases lay in between. CDR1 and CDR2 (germline): MNHEY, SMNVEV (reference sequence). The DNA for the CDR3 is TGTGCCAGCAGTGGGACAAGGGGTGGCAATCAGCCCCAGCATTTT. Its protein is CASSGTRGGNQPQHF.

The chain carries TRBV25-1 and TRBJ2-7; a weak D match, TRBD1 (5 bases). V shed 2 bases and J shed 4 bases, with 15 bases lying between them. Germline CDR1 and CDR2: MGHDK and SYGVNS. CDR3 length: 15 residues. CDR3 residues: CASSEHSAQEYEQYF. The CDR3 DNA follows: TGTGCCAGCAGTGAACATTCGGCACAGGAGTACGAGCAGTACTTC.

This clonotype rates as large (0.1 to 1%). This chain links TRBV25-1 with TRBJ2-2; no clear D. V shed 6 bases and J shed 3 bases, with 2 bases lying between them. This CDR3 has 11 amino acids. Germline CDR1 reads MGHDK; CDR2 reads SYGVNS. CDR3 bases: TGTGCCAGCAGGTACACCGGGGAGCTGTTTTTT. Amino acids: CASRYTGELFF.

By frequency in the sample, this clonotype is large. CDR3 sequence: CATSGRDRVHANTGELFF. The CDR3 DNA reads as TGTGCCACCAGTGGCCGGGACAGGGTTCACGCGAACACCGGGGAGCTGTTTTTT. The V call is TRBV24-1, the J call TRBJ2-2; 9 nucleotides line up with TRBD1. Germline V CDR1 and CDR2: KGHDR, SFDVKD. The CDR3 is 18 residues long. The junction had 9 bases not matched to a gene; V was cut back by 5 bases and J by 0 bases.

This clonotype is labeled medium-sized (0.01 to 0.1%). The chain has TRBV7-8 and TRBJ1-2; D is unclear. The CDR3 totals 13 residues. Trimming pared 5 bases from V and 4 bases from J, leaving 11 bases between. The germline V gene encodes CDR1 SGHVS and CDR2 FQNEAQ. CDR3 sequence: CASSKGRGYGYTF. Here the CDR3 DNA reads TGTGCCAGCAGCAAGGGCAGAGGCTATGGCTACACCTTC.

This clonotype has only a few counts. The chain recombines TRBV19 with TRBJ1-1; D is undetermined. The germline V gene has CDR1 LNHDA and CDR2 SQIVND (reference sequence). V was clipped by 1 base and J by 6 bases, with 9 bases between them. CDR3 length: 13 residues. CDR3 sequence: CASSIGGISEAFF. CDR3 DNA sequence: TGTGCCAGTAGTATAGGAGGGATCTCTGAAGCTTTCTTT.

This chain links TRBV19 with TRBJ1-5; 12 bases line up with TRBD1. V dropped 9 bases and J dropped 7; count of bases not matched to a gene: 7. This CDR3 has 14 amino acids. CDR1 is LNHDA and CDR2 is SQIVND in the germline V gene (reference sequence). The CDR3: CASNRDRGPQPQHF. CDR3 in DNA: TGTGCCAGCAACCGGGACAGGGGGCCGCAGCCCCAGCATTTT.

This clonotype was observed a few times. The germline gene is not matched at one end of the junction; a read error may be the cause. V gene TRBV28 combines with J gene TRBJ2-1; 7 nucleotides match TRBD1. This CDR3 region has 16 residues. Looked up from germline, CDR1 is MDHEN and CDR2 is SYDVKM. CDR3 sequence (DNA): TGTGCCAGCAGTGCGATGACAGGGCGAAGCTACAATGAGCAGCTCTTC. Its protein product is CASSAMTGRSYNEQLF.

This clonotype was seen only a few times. The chain employs TRBV14 and TRBJ1-1; weak D call: TRBD1 (5 bases). V lost 0 bases, J lost 1 base, and 9 bases lay in between. CDR1 is SGHDN, CDR2 FVKESK, per germline. The CDR3 loop spans 15 amino acids. CDR3: CASSQELRGNTEAFF. DNA of the CDR3: TGTGCCAGCAGCCAAGAACTAAGGGGGAACACTGAAGCTTTCTTT.

This clonotype was counted a few times. V usage is TRBV28 and J usage is TRBJ2-3; 10 nucleotides agree with TRBD2. Germline loops: CDR1 MDHEN, CDR2 SYDVKM. The CDR3 spans 15 residues. V was pared by 7 bases and J by 8 bases, with 12 bases of the junction left unmatched. CDR3 loop: CASTKEAGGPGTQYF. The CDR3 DNA reads as TGTGCCAGCACTAAAGAAGCGGGAGGGCCGGGTACGCAGTATTTT.

Judged by abundance, this clonotype is large. The gene calls are TRBV27 and TRBJ1-5, with D perhaps matching TRBD1 (6 bases). The V gene lost 8 bases and the J gene lost 5 bases, with 16 bases spanning the gap. The CDR3 spans 14 residues. In germline, CDR1 is MNHEY, CDR2 SMNVEV (reference sequence). In DNA form, the CDR3 reads TGTGCCAGCGCCTTAGGGGGGGGAGATCAGCCCCAGCATTTT. This translates into CASALGGGDQPQHF.

On this clonotype itself: At one of its ends the junction is not consistent with the germline gene, which may arise from a read error. V usage is TRBV9 and J usage is TRBJ2-7; TRBD1 aligns across 7 bases. The length of the CDR3 is 15 residues. CDR1 is SGDLS, CDR2 YYNGEE, per germline. This chain's CDR3 is CAGSAEQGLSYEQYF. CDR3 sequence (DNA): TGTGCCGGCAGCGCAGAACAGGGGCTCTCCTACGAGCAGTACTTC.

This clonotype is labeled as large (0.1 to 1%). The rearrangement joins TRBV25-1 to TRBJ2-1, with D possibly called TRBD1 or TRBD2 (7 bases each). This CDR3 comprises 13 residues. The V gene lost 1 base and the J gene lost 8 bases, with 9 bases spanning the gap. The germline V gene encodes CDR1 MGHDK and CDR2 SYGVNS. The CDR3 region has the DNA TGTGCCAGCAGTGAATCAGGGGGGGATGAGCAGTTCTTC. Translation gives CASSESGGDEQFF.

The chain uses TRBV6-1 and TRBJ1-1; D remains unclear. The CDR3 is 17 amino acids. V was shortened by 3 bases and J by 3 bases, with 20 bases between the two germline ends. The germline gives CDR1 MNHNS, CDR2 SASEGT. CDR3 in amino acids: CASSDQTPSRLYTEAFF. The CDR3 DNA is TGTGCCAGCAGTGATCAGACTCCTAGCAGGTTGTACACTGAAGCTTTCTTT.

By share, this clonotype ranks as large. The gene calls are TRBV29-1 and TRBJ1-1; possibly TRBD1 for D (6 bases). CDR3 length equals 14 residues. Trimming removed 3 bases from V and 5 bases from J, with 16 bases in between. Germline V lookup: CDR1 SQVTM, CDR2 ANQGSEA. CDR3 amino acids: CSVEGGPLKTEAFF. For the CDR3, the DNA is TGCAGCGTTGAGGGGGGCCCCTTAAAGACTGAAGCTTTCTTT.

Within the sample, this clonotype is large (0.1 to 1%). The J gene is TRBJ2-6, the V gene TRBV7-2; D is uncertain. Trimming cost V 3 bases and J 2 bases, with 8 bases left between them. The germline CDR1 and CDR2 sequences are SGHTA and FQGNSA. This CDR3 region has 15 residues. CDR3 region: CASSLPEAGANVLTF. Here the CDR3 DNA reads TGTGCCAGCAGCTTGCCAGAAGCTGGGGCCAACGTCCTGACTTTC.

This clonotype is categorized as large. One junction end does not reproduce the germline sequence, and a read error may be involved. The chain is built from TRBV27 and TRBJ2-7; tentatively, D is TRBD1 (8 bases). In germline, CDR1 is MNHEY, CDR2 SMNVEV (reference sequence). The CDR3 loop spans 16 amino acids. CDR3 in DNA: TGTGCCAGCAGTCTATCCACAGGGGGAGGGGACTACGAGCAGTACTTC. Translation gives CASSLSTGGGDYEQYF.

This clonotype is large (0.1 to 1%) within its sample. The chain couples TRBV4-1 to TRBJ2-7, with 8 bases lining up with TRBD2. CDR3 size: 15 residues. J was trimmed by 3 bases and V by 4 bases; bases with no gene match: 8. Germline CDR1 MGHRA, CDR2 YSYEKL. The CDR3 region is CASSPIPGGGYEQYF. The CDR3 nucleotides are TGCGCCAGCAGCCCCATCCCCGGGGGGGGCTACGAGCAGTACTTC.

This sequence joins TRBV19 and TRBJ2-1; 7 bases line up with TRBD2. The junction had 6 bases not matched to a gene; V was cut back by 1 base and J by 3 bases. CDR1 LNHDA and CDR2 SQIVND come from the germline V gene (reference sequence). This CDR3 region has 16 residues. The CDR3 sequence is CASSIGRLASYNEQFF. CDR3 bases: TGTGCCAGTAGTATAGGCCGACTAGCTAGCTACAATGAGCAGTTCTTC. Filled out from reference TRBV19 and TRBJ2-1, the complete variable domain reads DGGITQSPKYLFRKEGQNVTLSCEQNLNHDAMYWYRQDPGQGLRLIYYSQIVNDFQKGDIAEGYSVSREKKESFPLTVTSAQKNPTAFYLCASSIGRLASYNEQFFGPGTRLTVL.

This clonotype counts as medium-sized (0.01 to 0.1%). The V and J genes are TRBV20-1 and TRBJ2-5, with TRBD2 matching 7 bases. In germline, CDR1 is DFQATT, CDR2 SNEGSKA (reference sequence). J gave up 2 bases and V 0 bases, and 6 bases lay outside the gene matches. The CDR3 spans 15 residues. As DNA, the CDR3 is TGCAGTGCTAGAGATGGGGACGGGAGGCAAGAGACCCAGTACTTC. Translation: CSARDGDGRQETQYF.

This clonotype is labeled large (0.1 to 1%). This chain uses TRBV2 with TRBJ2-5, with 12 bases fitting TRBD2. V dropped 4 bases and J dropped 1; count of bases not matched to a gene: 7. The CDR3 length is 17 residues. Germline loops: CDR1 SNHLY, CDR2 FYNNEI. This CDR3 reads CASSVLRTSGIQETQYF. In DNA form, the CDR3 reads TGTGCCAGCAGTGTCCTTCGGACTAGCGGGATCCAAGAGACCCAGTACTTC. Using reference TRBV2 and TRBJ2-5 for the parts outside the CDR3, the full variable domain is EPEVTQTPSHQVTQMGQEVILRCVPISNHLYFYWYRQILGQKVEFLVSFYNNEISEKSEIFDDQFSVERPDGSNFTLKIRSTKLEDSAMYFCASSVLRTSGIQETQYFGPGTRLLVL.

This clonotype ranks as large. The chain uses TRBV4-1 and TRBJ2-7; D remains unclear. CDR1 is MGHRA, CDR2 YSYEKL, per germline. The ends were cut back, 3 bases at V and 6 bases at J, with 12 bases in the middle. CDR3 length equals 13 residues. This chain's CDR3 is CASSQILTSEQYF. For the CDR3, the DNA is TGCGCCAGCAGCCAGATACTAACCTCCGAGCAGTACTTC.